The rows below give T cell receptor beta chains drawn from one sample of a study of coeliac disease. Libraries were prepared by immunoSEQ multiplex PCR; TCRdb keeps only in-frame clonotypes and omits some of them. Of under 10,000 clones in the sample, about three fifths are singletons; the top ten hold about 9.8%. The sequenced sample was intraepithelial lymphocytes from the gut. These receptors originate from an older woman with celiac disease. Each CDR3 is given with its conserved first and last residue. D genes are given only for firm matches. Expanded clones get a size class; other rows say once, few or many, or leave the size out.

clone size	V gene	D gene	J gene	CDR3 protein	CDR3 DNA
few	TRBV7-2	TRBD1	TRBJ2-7	CASSLRKGADYEQYF	TGTGCCAGCAGCTTACGAAAGGGGGCAGACTACGAGCAGTACTTC
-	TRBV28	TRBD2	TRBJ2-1	CASSFPHTSGGNEQFF	TGTGCCAGCAGTTTCCCCCACACTAGCGGGGGGAATGAGCAGTTCTTC
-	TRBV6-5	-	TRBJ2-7	CASSHRALPYEQYF	TGTGCCAGCAGCCACAGGGCATTGCCTTACGAGCAGTACTTC
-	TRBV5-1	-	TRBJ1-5	CASSLAGDRPQHF	TGCGCCAGCAGCTTGGCGGGGGATCGACCCCAGCATTTT
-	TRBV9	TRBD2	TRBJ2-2	CASSALPGAGGFGELFF	TGTGCCAGCAGCGCCCTCCCGGGGGCGGGGGGTTTCGGGGAGCTGTTTTTT
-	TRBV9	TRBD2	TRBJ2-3	CASSALAGGLIDTQYF	TGTGCCAGCAGCGCGTTAGCGGGGGGCCTGATAGATACGCAGTATTTT
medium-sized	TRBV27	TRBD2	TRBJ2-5	CASSFGLAGGTQYF	TGTGCCAGCAGTTTTGGGCTAGCGGGAGGGACCCAGTACTTC
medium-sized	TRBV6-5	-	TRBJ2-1	CASGRLTGDNEQFF	TGTGCCAGCGGACGTTTAACGGGGGACAATGAGCAGTTCTTC
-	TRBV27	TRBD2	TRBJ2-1	CATKIAGGSYEQFF	TGTGCCACCAAAATAGCGGGGGGAAGTTATGAGCAGTTCTTC
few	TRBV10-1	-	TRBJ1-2	CASSESKGGARGYTF	TGCGCCAGCAGTGAGTCGAAGGGGGGGGCACGGGGCTACACCTTC
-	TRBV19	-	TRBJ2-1	CASTRFGTHNEQFF	TGTGCCAGTACTCGATTCGGGACTCACAATGAGCAGTTCTTC
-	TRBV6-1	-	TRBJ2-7	CASILGAAGYEQYF	TGTGCCAGCATCTTAGGGGCAGCTGGATACGAGCAGTACTTC
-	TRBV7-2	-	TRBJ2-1	CASSLSGNEQFF	TGTGCCAGCAGCTTATCGGGGAATGAGCAGTTCTTC
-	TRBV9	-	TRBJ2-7	CASSGRAGNEQYF	TGTGCCAGCAGCGGTCGAGCGGGCAACGAGCAGTACTTC
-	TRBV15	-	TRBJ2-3	CATSGHSTDTQYF	TGTGCCACCAGCGGGCACAGCACAGATACGCAGTATTTT
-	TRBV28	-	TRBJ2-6	CASSPMRTGANVLTF	TGTGCCAGCAGCCCTATGAGGACTGGGGCCAACGTCCTGACTTTC
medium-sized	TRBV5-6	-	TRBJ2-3	CASSLGTPSTQYF	TGTGCCAGCAGCTTGGGGACTCCGTCTACGCAGTATTTT
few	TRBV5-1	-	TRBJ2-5	CASSLEQGRETQYF	TGCGCCAGCAGCTTGGAACAGGGCCGGGAGACCCAGTACTTC